The 17 T cell receptor beta chains below come from one sample, sequenced in a study of blood T cells in healthy people across ages. Using a J-beta primer mix together with a sample-barcoded 5' primer, a second PCR was run for roughly 7 to 11 cycles. Each CDR3 protein gets one entry after TCRdb re-called the 5' RACE reads with MiXCR. The table includes about 970,000 distinct CDR3 sequences, around 54% detected once. The sequencing input was blood. The receptors were sampled from a woman aged 55-75 years in good health.

This clonotype was seen more than once but under ten times. The chain joins TRBV29-1 to TRBJ2-7, with D perhaps TRBD2 (7 bases). V lost 7 bases and J lost 2, with 15 bases in between. Looked up from germline, CDR1 is SQVTM and CDR2 is ANQGSEA. This CDR3 is built from 13 residues. CDR3 protein: CSGGAGDAYEQYF. CDR3 coding DNA: TGCAGCGGGGGGGCGGGAGATGCCTACGAGCAGTACTTC.

The rearrangement links TRBV12-3 or TRBV12-4 to TRBJ2-2; 8 bases are a match to TRBD2. The CDR3 runs to 15 residues. Trimming took 5 bases from V and 7 from J; bases not matched to a gene: 9. The DNA for the CDR3 is TGTGCCAGCAGTCCGGGACGAGCGGGAGTCGGGGAGCTGTTTTTT. Protein sequence: CASSPGRAGVGELFF.

The chain carries TRBV6-2 or TRBV6-3 and TRBJ1-5; D is ambiguous. The V and J ends lost 6 bases and 5 bases respectively, with 14 bases between them. Germline loops: CDR1 MNHEY, CDR2 SVGEGT. This CDR3 is 14 amino acids long. The CDR3: CASSPGGSDQPQHF. The DNA for the CDR3 is TGTGCCAGCAGCCCCGGAGGGTCGGATCAGCCCCAGCATTTT.

This clonotype was counted a few times. This chain links TRBV5-1 with TRBJ2-7; the D is unclear. V was pared by 0 bases and J by 2 bases, with 9 bases between. This CDR3 is built from 14 residues. Germline V CDR1 and CDR2: SGHRS, YFSETQ. The DNA for the CDR3 is TGCGCCAGCAGCTTGGAGGCAGGAGCCTACGAGCAGTACTTC. Translated: CASSLEAGAYEQYF.

This clonotype occurred once. CDR3 coding DNA: TGTGCCAGCAGTTTACTGGACAGGGGGAATCAGCCCCAGCATTTT. Protein: CASSLLDRGNQPQHF. The J gene is TRBJ1-5, the V gene TRBV28; 10 positions agree with TRBD1. J gave up 4 bases and V 2 bases, and 2 bases lay outside the gene matches. From germline, CDR1 is MDHEN and CDR2 SYDVKM. The CDR3 sequence is 15 residues long. The whole variable domain, remainder taken from reference TRBV28 and TRBJ1-5, is DVKVTQSSRYLVKRTGEKVFLECVQDMDHENMFWYRQDPGLGLRLIYFSYDVKMKEKGDIPEGYSVSREKKERFSLILESASTNQTSMYLCASSLLDRGNQPQHFGDGTRLSIL.

The chain links TRBV28 to TRBJ1-1; TRBD1 matches at 9 bases. Trimming took 6 bases from V and 5 from J; bases not matched to a gene: 7. Germline V gene sequence: CDR1 MDHEN, CDR2 SYDVKM. The CDR3 covers 14 residues. The CDR3 loop is CASRLTGGWTEAFF. CDR3 sequence (DNA): TGTGCCAGCAGATTAACAGGGGGCTGGACTGAAGCTTTCTTT.

The V gene is TRBV7-3, the J gene TRBJ2-7; possibly TRBD2 for D (6 bases). CDR1 is SGHTA, CDR2 FQGTGA, per germline. This CDR3 is 15 amino acids long. V was clipped by 5 bases and J by 5 bases, with 19 bases between them. The CDR3 nucleotides read TGTGCCAGCAGCCCGGCCACTAGCTTAGCCGACGAGCAGTACTTC. This translates into CASSPATSLADEQYF.

A remark on this clonotype: Compared with germline, one end of the junction differs, possibly owing to a read error. CDR3 sequence (DNA): TGTGCCAGCAGCGCTGCTTGGGGGACGGAAACCTACAAGCAGTACTTC. This codes for CASSAAWGTETYKQYF. The chain joins TRBV13 to TRBJ2-7; perhaps D is TRBD1 or TRBD2 (5 bases each). The CDR3 has 16 residues. Germline loops: CDR1 PRHDT, CDR2 FYEKMQ (reference sequence).

The chain is built from TRBV20-1 and TRBJ2-7; 7 bases are shared with TRBD1. From germline, CDR1 is DFQATT and CDR2 SNEGSKA (reference sequence). With V trimmed by 3 bases and J by 6 bases, 17 bases remained unmatched. The CDR3 spans 16 residues. This chain's CDR3 is CSASRQGPLGPSEQYF. The CDR3 coding sequence is TGCAGTGCTAGTAGACAGGGCCCCTTAGGGCCCTCCGAGCAGTACTTC.

This clonotype was observed a handful of times. The genes are TRBV27 and TRBJ2-3; D might be TRBD1 or TRBD2, each matching 5 bases. This CDR3 region has 13 residues. CDR1 and CDR2 (germline): MNHEY, SMNVEV (reference sequence). The V end was cut by 6 bases, the J end by 4 bases, with 11 bases between. The CDR3 spells CASSWGSPDTQYF. CDR3 DNA sequence: TGTGCCAGCAGCTGGGGGAGCCCAGATACGCAGTATTTT.

This clonotype was seen more than once but under ten times. The chain uses TRBV25-1 and TRBJ1-6, with 8 positions matching TRBD1. Germline assignment: CDR1 MGHDK and CDR2 SYGVNS. This CDR3 region has 13 residues. V trimming: 6 bases; J trimming: 8 bases; junction bases outside the gene matches: 3. The DNA of the CDR3 is TGTGCCAGCAGATCCAGGGGGCATTCACCCCTCCACTTT. Its translation is CASRSRGHSPLHF.

There are a few counts of this clonotype. The chain joins TRBV6-2 or TRBV6-3 to TRBJ2-3; 9 nucleotides match TRBD2. The germline gives CDR1 MNHEY, CDR2 SVGEGT. The CDR3 is made up of 16 amino acids. V trimming: 7 bases; J trimming: 1 base; junction bases outside the gene matches: 9. The CDR3 DNA reads as TGTGCCAGCACCGCGGGAGGGCAGAACCGCACAGATACGCAGTATTTT. This sequence encodes CASTAGGQNRTDTQYF.

The chain recombines TRBV6-1 with TRBJ2-1, with 12 nucleotides matching TRBD1. V lost 8 bases, J lost 6 bases, and 5 bases stayed unmatched. This CDR3 has 14 amino acids. Germline assignment: CDR1 MNHNS and CDR2 SASEGT. The CDR3 loop is CASGTGGYGNEQFF. The DNA for the CDR3 is TGTGCCAGCGGGACAGGGGGCTACGGCAATGAGCAGTTCTTC.

This clonotype was picked up one time. The V and J genes are TRBV19 and TRBJ1-2; no definite D call. Germline V gene data show CDR1 as LNHDA and CDR2 as SQIVND (reference sequence). The V gene lost 2 bases and the J gene lost 4 bases, with 8 bases spanning the gap. CDR3 length equals 13 residues. CDR3 loop: CASSISRTYGYTF. CDR3 in DNA: TGTGCCAGTAGTATATCCAGGACCTATGGCTACACCTTC.

The rearrangement uses TRBV9 and TRBJ2-7, with a weak D call TRBD2 (6 bases). The CDR3 has 15 amino acids. CDR1 is SGDLS, CDR2 YYNGEE, per germline. The V end was cut by 1 base, the J end by 6 bases, with 17 bases between. CDR3 protein: CASSVNGSPPSEQYF. DNA of the CDR3: TGTGCCAGCAGCGTAAACGGGAGCCCCCCTAGCGAGCAGTACTTC.

The chain joins TRBV24-1 to TRBJ2-3; D is ambiguous. V lost 3 bases and J 2 bases, leaving 14 bases between the germline ends. Germline loops: CDR1 KGHDR, CDR2 SFDVKD. This CDR3 is built from 16 residues. CDR3 region: CATSDSWQTSTDTQYF. The CDR3 DNA reads TGTGCCACCAGTGATAGTTGGCAGACCTCCACAGATACGCAGTATTTT.

CDR3 amino acids: CASSQAGAQNTGELFF. The CDR3 nucleotides read TGTGCCAGCAGCCAAGCAGGGGCCCAGAACACCGGGGAGCTGTTTTTT. The chain links TRBV4-2 to TRBJ2-2, with D tentatively TRBD1 (6 bases). Germline lookup yields CDR1 LGHNA and CDR2 YNFKEQ. V shed 1 base and J shed 1 base, with 10 bases lying between them. This CDR3 comprises 16 residues.